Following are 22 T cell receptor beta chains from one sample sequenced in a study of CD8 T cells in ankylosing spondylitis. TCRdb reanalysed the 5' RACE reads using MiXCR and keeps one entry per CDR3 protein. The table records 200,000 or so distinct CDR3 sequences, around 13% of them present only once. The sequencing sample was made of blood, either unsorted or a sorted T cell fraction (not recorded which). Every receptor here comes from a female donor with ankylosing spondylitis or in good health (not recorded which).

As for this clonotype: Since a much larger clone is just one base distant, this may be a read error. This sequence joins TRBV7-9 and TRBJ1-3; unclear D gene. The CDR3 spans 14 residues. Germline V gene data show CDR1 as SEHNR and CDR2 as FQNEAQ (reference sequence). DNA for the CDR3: TGTGCCAGCAGCTTAGAGGCGGGAGGAAAAACCATATATTTT. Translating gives CASSLEAGGKTIYF.

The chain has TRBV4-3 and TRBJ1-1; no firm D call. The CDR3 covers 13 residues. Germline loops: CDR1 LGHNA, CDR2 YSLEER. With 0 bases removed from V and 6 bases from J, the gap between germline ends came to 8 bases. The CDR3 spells CASSQDAPPEAFF. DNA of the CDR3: TGCGCCAGCAGCCAAGATGCGCCCCCTGAAGCTTTCTTT.

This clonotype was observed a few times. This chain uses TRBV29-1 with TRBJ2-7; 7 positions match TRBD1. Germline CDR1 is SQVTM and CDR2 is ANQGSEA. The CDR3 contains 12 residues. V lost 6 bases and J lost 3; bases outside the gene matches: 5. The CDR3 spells CSVQGTVYEQYF. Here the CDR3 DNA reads TGCAGCGTCCAGGGGACAGTCTACGAGCAGTACTTC.

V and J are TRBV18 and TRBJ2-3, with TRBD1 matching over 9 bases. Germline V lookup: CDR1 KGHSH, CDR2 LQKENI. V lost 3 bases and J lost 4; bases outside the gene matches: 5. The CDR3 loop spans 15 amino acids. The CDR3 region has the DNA TGTGCCAGCTCACCCCCGAGGACAGGGGCAGATACGCAGTATTTT. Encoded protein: CASSPPRTGADTQYF.

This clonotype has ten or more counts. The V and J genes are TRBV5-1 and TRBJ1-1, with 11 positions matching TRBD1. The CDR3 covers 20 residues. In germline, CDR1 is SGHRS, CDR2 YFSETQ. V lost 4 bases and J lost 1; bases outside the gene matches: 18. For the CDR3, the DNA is TGCGCCAGCAGCCACTCCACTCATCGGGACAGGGGGTCCCCGAACACTGAAGCTTTCTTT. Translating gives CASSHSTHRDRGSPNTEAFF. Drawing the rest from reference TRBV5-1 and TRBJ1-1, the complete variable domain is KAGVTQTPRYLIKTRGQQVTLSCSPISGHRSVSWYQQTPGQGLQFLFEYFSETQRNKGNFPGRFSGRQFSNSRSEMNVSTLELGDSALYLCASSHSTHRDRGSPNTEAFFGQGTRLTVV.

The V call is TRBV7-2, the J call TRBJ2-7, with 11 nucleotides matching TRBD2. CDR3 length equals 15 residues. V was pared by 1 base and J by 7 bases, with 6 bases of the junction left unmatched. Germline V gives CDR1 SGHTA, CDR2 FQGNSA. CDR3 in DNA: TGTGCCAGCAGCTTAGAATTAGCGGGAGGGCATGAGCAGTACTTC. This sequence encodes CASSLELAGGHEQYF.

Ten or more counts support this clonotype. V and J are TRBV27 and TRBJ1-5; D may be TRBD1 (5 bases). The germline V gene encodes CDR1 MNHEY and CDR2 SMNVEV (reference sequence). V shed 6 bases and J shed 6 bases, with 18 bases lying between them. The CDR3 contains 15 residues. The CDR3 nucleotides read TGTGCCAGCAGCATCGGGTGGGCAGGGAGTCAGCCCCAGCATTTT. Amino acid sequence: CASSIGWAGSQPQHF.

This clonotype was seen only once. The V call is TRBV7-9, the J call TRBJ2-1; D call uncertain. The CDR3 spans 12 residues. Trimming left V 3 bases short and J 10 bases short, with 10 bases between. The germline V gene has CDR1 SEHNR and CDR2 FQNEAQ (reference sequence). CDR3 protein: CASSFDPWEQFF. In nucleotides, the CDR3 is TGTGCCAGCAGCTTCGATCCGTGGGAGCAGTTCTTC.

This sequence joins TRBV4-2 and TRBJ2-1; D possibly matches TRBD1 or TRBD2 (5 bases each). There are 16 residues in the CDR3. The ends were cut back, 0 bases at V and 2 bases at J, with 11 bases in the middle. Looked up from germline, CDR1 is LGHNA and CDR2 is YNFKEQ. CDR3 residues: CASSQDPVGAYNEQFF. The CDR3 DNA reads TGTGCCAGCAGCCAAGACCCAGTGGGGGCCTACAATGAGCAGTTCTTC.

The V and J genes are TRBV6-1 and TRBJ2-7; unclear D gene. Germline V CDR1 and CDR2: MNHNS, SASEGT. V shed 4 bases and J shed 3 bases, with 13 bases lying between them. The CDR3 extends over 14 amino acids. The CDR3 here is CASSASVANYEQYF. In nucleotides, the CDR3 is TGTGCCAGCAGTGCCTCGGTCGCGAACTACGAGCAGTACTTC.

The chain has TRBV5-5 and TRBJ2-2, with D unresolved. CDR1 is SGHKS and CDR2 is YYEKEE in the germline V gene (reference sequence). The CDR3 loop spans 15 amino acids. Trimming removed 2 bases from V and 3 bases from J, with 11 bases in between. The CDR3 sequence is CASSFLGFDTGELFF. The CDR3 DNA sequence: TGTGCCAGCAGCTTTTTGGGGTTCGACACCGGGGAGCTGTTTTTT.

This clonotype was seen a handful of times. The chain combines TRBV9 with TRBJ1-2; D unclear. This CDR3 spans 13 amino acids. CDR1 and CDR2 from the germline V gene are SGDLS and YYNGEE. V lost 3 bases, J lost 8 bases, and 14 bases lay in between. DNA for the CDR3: TGTGCCAGCAGCGATGGGAGGGTGGGCGGCTACACCTTC. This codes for CASSDGRVGGYTF.

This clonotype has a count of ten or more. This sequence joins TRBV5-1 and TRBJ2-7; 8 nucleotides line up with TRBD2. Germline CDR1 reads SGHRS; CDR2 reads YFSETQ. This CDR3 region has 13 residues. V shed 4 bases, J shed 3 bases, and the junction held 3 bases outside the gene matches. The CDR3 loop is CASSIGTSYEQYF. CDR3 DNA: TGCGCCAGCAGCATAGGGACTAGCTACGAGCAGTACTTC.

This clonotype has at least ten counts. In DNA form, the CDR3 reads TGCGCCAGCAGCACTAGGACTAGCGGGACCTACAATGAGCAGTTCTTC. Translation gives CASSTRTSGTYNEQFF. This sequence joins TRBV5-1 and TRBJ2-1; 12 nucleotides agree with TRBD2. This CDR3 contains 16 residues. V lost 4 bases and J lost 2; bases outside the gene matches: 4. The V gene's germline CDR1 is SGHRS and CDR2 YFSETQ. The variable domain in full, completed from reference TRBV5-1 and TRBJ2-1, reads KAGVTQTPRYLIKTRGQQVTLSCSPISGHRSVSWYQQTPGQGLQFLFEYFSETQRNKGNFPGRFSGRQFSNSRSEMNVSTLELGDSALYLCASSTRTSGTYNEQFFGPGTRLTVL.

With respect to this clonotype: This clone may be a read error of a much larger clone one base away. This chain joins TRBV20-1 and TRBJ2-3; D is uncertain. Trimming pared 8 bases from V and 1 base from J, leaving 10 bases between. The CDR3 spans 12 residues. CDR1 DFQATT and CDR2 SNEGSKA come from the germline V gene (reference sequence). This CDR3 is CSISGGTDTQYF. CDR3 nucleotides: TGCAGTATTTCTGGTGGCACAGATACGCAGTATTTT.

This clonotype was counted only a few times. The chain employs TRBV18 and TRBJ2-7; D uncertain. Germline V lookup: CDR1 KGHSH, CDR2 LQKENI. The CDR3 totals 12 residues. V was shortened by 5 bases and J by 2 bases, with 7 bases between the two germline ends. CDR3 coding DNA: TGTGCCAGCTCATCTAATCCCTACGAGCAGTACTTC. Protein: CASSSNPYEQYF.

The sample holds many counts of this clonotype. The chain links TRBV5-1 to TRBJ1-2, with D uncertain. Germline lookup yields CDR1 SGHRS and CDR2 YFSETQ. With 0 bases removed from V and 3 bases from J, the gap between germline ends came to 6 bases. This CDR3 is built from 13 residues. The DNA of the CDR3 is TGCGCCAGCAGCTTGGCCGGGGACTATGGCTACACCTTC. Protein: CASSLAGDYGYTF.

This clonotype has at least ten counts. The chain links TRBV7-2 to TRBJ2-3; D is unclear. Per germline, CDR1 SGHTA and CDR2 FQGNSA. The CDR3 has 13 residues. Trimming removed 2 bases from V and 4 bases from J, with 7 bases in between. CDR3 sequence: CASSLNPSDTQYF. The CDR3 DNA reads TGTGCCAGCAGCTTAAATCCCTCAGATACGCAGTATTTT.

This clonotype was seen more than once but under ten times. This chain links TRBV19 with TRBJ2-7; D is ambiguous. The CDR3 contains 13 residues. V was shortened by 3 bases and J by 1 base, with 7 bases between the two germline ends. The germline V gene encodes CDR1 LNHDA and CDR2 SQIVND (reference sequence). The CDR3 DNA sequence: TGTGCCAGTAGTATCTCCCTTTCCTACGAGCAGTACTTC. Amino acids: CASSISLSYEQYF.

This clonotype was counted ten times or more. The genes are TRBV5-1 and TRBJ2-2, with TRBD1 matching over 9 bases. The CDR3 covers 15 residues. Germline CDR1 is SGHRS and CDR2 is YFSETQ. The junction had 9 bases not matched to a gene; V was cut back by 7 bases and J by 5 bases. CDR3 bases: TGCGCCAGCTCGCGAGAACAGGGGGCGACCGGGGAGCTGTTTTTT. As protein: CASSREQGATGELFF.

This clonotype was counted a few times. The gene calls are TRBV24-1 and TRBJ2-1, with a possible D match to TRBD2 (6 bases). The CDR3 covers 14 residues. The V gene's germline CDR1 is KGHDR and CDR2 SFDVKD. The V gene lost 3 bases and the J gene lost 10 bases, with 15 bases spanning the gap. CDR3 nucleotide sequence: TGTGCCACCAGTGATCCGGGACTGGCCCGGGAGCAGTTCTTC. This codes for CATSDPGLAREQFF.

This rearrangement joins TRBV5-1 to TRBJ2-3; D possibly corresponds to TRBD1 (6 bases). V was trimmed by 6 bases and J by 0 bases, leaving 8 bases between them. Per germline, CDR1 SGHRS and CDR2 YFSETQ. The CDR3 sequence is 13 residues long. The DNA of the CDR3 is TGCGCCAGCACAGGGGACAGCACAGATACGCAGTATTTT. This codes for CASTGDSTDTQYF.